Included here is one T cell receptor beta chain sequence, with context. The sequence runs out 3 residues before the end of the CDR3; the remainder is reconstructed from the germline J gene. The source of the sample is a study of Tregs in tolerant kidney transplant recipients. TCRdb's copy holds only in-frame clones and misses some; the assay was immunoSEQ multiplex PCR. The sample has under 55,000 clones; the top ten hold approximately 0.78%. The germline gives CDR1 SQVTM, CDR2 ANQGSEA. V lost 6 bases, J lost 5 bases, and 3 bases stayed unmatched. CDR3 length equals 12 residues. The starting material was CD4+ T cells from blood, obtained before the transplant. This receptor was identified in a human donor who received a combined kidney and bone marrow transplant. J is TRBJ1-2 and V is TRBV29-1, with TRBD1 identical over 10 bases. The CDR3 loop reads CSVGDRGYGYTF. The CDR3 DNA, read in part, is TGCAGCGTGGGGGACAGGGGATATGGC.